This note documents a single T cell receptor (beta chain) sequence. The conserved closing phenylalanine or tryptophan is absent in this CDR3, likely reflecting a read error. The CDR3 length is 18 residues. With 0 bases clipped from V and 2 bases from J, the junction kept 7 bases outside the gene matches. The sample belongs to a study of prognosis after radiotherapy for stage I lung cancer. As for the study in general: Distant metastases arose in a handful of patients, median about seven months post-radiotherapy; approximately 15 had no significant progression.

Two rounds of multiplex PCR amplified TCR beta CDR3 from genomic DNA. Amplification in first-round PCR relied on primers specific to each TRBV and TRBJ gene. MiXCR, run by TCRdb on the multiplex PCR reads, gives a single entry per CDR3 protein. The sample has 26,000 or so distinct CDR3 sequences, approximately 31% seen once. The receptor was derived from a donor over 45 with non-small cell lung cancer. The genes are TRBV12-3 or TRBV12-4 and TRBJ2-7, with 13 bases that match TRBD2. Sample: PBMCs, taken before or after stereotactic body radiation therapy (not recorded which). The CDR3 DNA is TGTGCCAGCAGTTTAGCGCTGGCGACTAGCGGGAGGACCTACGAGCAGTACCTC. This codes for CASSLALATSGRTYEQYL.